A selection of T cell receptor beta chains follows, all from one sample in a study of spatial heterogeneity in lung cancer. TCRdb analysed the 5' RACE reads with MiXCR anew, one entry per CDR3 protein. The sample includes about 120,000 distinct CDR3 sequences, more than 9% of them seen just once. This material consisted of PBMCs, taken at follow-up. Receptors originate from a male donor with early-stage non-small cell lung cancer. Both conserved end residues are part of each CDR3. A D gene is named only where the DNA matches it firmly. Some rows have no size entry. The others give once, few or many, or a class for an expanded clone.

d_call: .; clone_size: .; v_call: TRBV11-2; cdr3_length: 17; j_call: TRBJ2-4; cdr3_nt: TGTGCCAGCTCCCCTCTCCTTCTCCGGGACACCAGAAACATTCAGTACTTC; cdr3_aa: CASSPLLLRDTRNIQYF
d_call: TRBD1; clone_size: few; v_call: TRBV7-8; cdr3_length: 18; j_call: TRBJ2-5; cdr3_nt: TGTGCCAGCAGCCCACGCCGGATATTAACAGGGGCCCAAGAGACCCAGTACTTC; cdr3_aa: CASSPRRILTGAQETQYF
d_call: .; clone_size: few; v_call: TRBV7-8; cdr3_length: 17; j_call: TRBJ1-5; cdr3_nt: TGTGCCAGCAGCTTAGCGCCGAAAGGAAAGAAGAATCAGCCCCAGCATTTT; cdr3_aa: CASSLAPKGKKNQPQHF
d_call: TRBD2; clone_size: .; v_call: TRBV27; cdr3_length: 17; j_call: TRBJ2-3; cdr3_nt: TGTGCCAGCAGCCTTACAAGGGGGACTAGCGGGACAGATACGCAGTATTTT; cdr3_aa: CASSLTRGTSGTDTQYF
d_call: .; clone_size: few; v_call: TRBV6-2/TRBV6-3; cdr3_length: 15; j_call: TRBJ1-2; cdr3_nt: TGTGCCAGCAGTGACCGAACGCCCCTTTTGGATGGCTACACCTTC; cdr3_aa: CASSDRTPLLDGYTF
d_call: .; clone_size: few; v_call: TRBV18; cdr3_length: 13; j_call: TRBJ2-7; cdr3_nt: TGTGCCAGCTCACCCGGGGTCTCCTACGAGCAGTACTTC; cdr3_aa: CASSPGVSYEQYF
d_call: TRBD1; clone_size: few; v_call: TRBV28; cdr3_length: 15; j_call: TRBJ2-1; cdr3_nt: TGTGCCAGCAGTTTACCCCGGGACAGGGGGCTTTCGCAGTTCTTC; cdr3_aa: CASSLPRDRGLSQFF
d_call: .; clone_size: many; v_call: TRBV4-1; cdr3_length: 19; j_call: TRBJ2-1; cdr3_nt: TGCGCCAGCAGCCGGTTCAAACTAACGTTGGGGCAGGGGACAAATGAGCAGTTCTTC; cdr3_aa: CASSRFKLTLGQGTNEQFF
d_call: .; clone_size: .; v_call: TRBV12-3/TRBV12-4; cdr3_length: 13; j_call: TRBJ1-1; cdr3_nt: TGTGCCAGCAGTCCAACCGGACAGTTGGAAGCTTTCTTT; cdr3_aa: CASSPTGQLEAFF
d_call: .; clone_size: few; v_call: TRBV7-2; cdr3_length: 17; j_call: TRBJ1-6; cdr3_nt: TGTGCCAGCAGCTTAGTGGGGGGGCACCGACTTAATTCACCCCTCCACTTT; cdr3_aa: CASSLVGGHRLNSPLHF
d_call: .; clone_size: few; v_call: TRBV28; cdr3_length: 15; j_call: TRBJ2-7; cdr3_nt: TGTGCCAGCAATTCGGGGGGACAGCAGTCCTACGAGCAGTACTTC; cdr3_aa: CASNSGGQQSYEQYF
d_call: .; clone_size: .; v_call: TRBV9; cdr3_length: 15; j_call: TRBJ1-4; cdr3_nt: TGTGCCAGCAGCGCCGAGGACAGCTTCAATGAAAAACTGTTTTTT; cdr3_aa: CASSAEDSFNEKLFF
d_call: TRBD1; clone_size: many; v_call: TRBV20-1; cdr3_length: 14; j_call: TRBJ2-3; cdr3_nt: TGCAGTGCCTTAGACAGGGGCGGCACAGATACGCAGTATTTT; cdr3_aa: CSALDRGGTDTQYF
d_call: .; clone_size: .; v_call: TRBV21-1; cdr3_length: 17; j_call: TRBJ2-7; cdr3_nt: TGTGCCAGCAGCAAAGGCGGTCTGGGCAGGGTGATTTACGAGCAGTACTTC; cdr3_aa: CASSKGGLGRVIYEQYF
d_call: .; clone_size: few; v_call: TRBV7-2; cdr3_length: 15; j_call: TRBJ2-2; cdr3_nt: TGTGCCAGCAGCTTAGGGGGTTTCGACACCGGGGAGCTGTTTTTT; cdr3_aa: CASSLGGFDTGELFF
d_call: TRBD1; clone_size: few; v_call: TRBV2; cdr3_length: 17; j_call: TRBJ2-6; cdr3_nt: TGTGCCAGCAGTCCACGGACAGGGGGCTCTGGGGCCAACGTCCTGACTTTC; cdr3_aa: CASSPRTGGSGANVLTF